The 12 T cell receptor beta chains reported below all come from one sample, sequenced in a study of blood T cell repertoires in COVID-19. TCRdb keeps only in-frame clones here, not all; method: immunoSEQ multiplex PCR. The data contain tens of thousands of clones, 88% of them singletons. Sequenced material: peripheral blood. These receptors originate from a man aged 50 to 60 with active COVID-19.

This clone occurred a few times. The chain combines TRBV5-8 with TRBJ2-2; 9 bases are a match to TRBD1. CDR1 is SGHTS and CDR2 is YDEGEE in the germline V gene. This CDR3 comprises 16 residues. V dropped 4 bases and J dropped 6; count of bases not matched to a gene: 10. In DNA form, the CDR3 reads TGTGCCAGCAGCCGGGGACAGGGTAATCTGGCCGGGGAGCTGTTTTTT. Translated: CASSRGQGNLAGELFF.

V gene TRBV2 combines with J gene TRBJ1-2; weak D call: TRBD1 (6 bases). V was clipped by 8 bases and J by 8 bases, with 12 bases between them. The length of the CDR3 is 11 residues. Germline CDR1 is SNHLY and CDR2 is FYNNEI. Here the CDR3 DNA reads TGTGCCAGCCGAGGGGGAAGCGGCTACACCTTC. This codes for CASRGGSGYTF.

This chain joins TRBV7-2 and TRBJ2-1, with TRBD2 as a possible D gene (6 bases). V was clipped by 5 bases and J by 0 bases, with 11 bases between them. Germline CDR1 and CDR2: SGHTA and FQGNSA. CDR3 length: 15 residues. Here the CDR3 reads CASSPTRGSYNEQFF. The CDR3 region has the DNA TGTGCCAGCAGCCCGACTAGAGGCTCCTACAATGAGCAGTTCTTC.

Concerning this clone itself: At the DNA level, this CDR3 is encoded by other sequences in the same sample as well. The chain's CDR3 is CASSLRDRSYEQYF. As DNA, the CDR3 is TGTGCCAGTAGTCTCCGGGACAGGTCCTACGAGCAGTACTTC. This chain joins TRBV19 and TRBJ2-7; 8 bases fit TRBD1. V was pared by 5 bases and J by 1 base, with 4 bases of the junction left unmatched. This CDR3 comprises 14 residues. In germline, CDR1 is LNHDA, CDR2 SQIVND (reference sequence).

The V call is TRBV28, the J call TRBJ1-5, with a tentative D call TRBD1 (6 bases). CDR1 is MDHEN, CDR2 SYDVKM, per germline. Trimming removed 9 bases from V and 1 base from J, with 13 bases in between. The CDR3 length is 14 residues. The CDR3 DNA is TGTGCCAGTAGGGGGGGCTGGAGCAATCAGCCCCAGCATTTT. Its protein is CASRGGWSNQPQHF.

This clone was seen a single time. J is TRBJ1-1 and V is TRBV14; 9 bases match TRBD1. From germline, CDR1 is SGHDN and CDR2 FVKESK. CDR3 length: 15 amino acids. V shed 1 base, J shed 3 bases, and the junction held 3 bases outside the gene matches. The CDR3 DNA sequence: TGTGCCAGCAGCCAAGCGACAGGGGGGGACACTGAAGCTTTCTTT. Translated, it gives CASSQATGGDTEAFF.

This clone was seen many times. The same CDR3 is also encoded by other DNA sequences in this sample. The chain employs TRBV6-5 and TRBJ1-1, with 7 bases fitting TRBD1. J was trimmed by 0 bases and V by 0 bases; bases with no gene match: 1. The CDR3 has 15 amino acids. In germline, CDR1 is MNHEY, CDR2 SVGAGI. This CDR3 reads CASSYSTGLNTEAFF. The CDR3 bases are TGTGCCAGCAGTTACTCGACAGGGTTGAACACTGAAGCTTTCTTT.

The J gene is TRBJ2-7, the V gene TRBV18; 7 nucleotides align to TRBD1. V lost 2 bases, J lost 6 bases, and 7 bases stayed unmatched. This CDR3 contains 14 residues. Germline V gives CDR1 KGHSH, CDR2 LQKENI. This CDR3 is CASSPEGAGGEQYF. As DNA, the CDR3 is TGTGCCAGCTCACCAGAAGGGGCAGGGGGCGAGCAGTACTTC.

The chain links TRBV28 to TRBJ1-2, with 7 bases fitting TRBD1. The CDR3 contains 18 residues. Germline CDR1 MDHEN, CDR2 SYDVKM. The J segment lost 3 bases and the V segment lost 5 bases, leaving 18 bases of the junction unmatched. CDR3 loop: CASSVPKGAGVTYYGYTF. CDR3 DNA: TGTGCCAGCAGTGTACCGAAGGGGGCTGGTGTCACCTACTATGGCTACACCTTC.

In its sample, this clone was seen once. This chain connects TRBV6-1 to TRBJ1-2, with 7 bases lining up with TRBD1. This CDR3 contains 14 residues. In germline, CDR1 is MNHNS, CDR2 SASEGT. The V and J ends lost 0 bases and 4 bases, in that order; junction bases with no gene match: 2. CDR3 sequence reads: CASSEAWTGYGYTF. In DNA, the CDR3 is TGTGCCAGCAGTGAAGCATGGACAGGCTATGGCTACACCTTC.

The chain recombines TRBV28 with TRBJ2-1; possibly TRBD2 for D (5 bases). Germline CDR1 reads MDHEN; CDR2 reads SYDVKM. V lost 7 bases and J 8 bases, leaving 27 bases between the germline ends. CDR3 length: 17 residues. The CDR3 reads CASTTTEASSLLYEQFF. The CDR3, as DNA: TGTGCCAGCACCACCACCGAGGCTAGCTCCCTCTTATATGAGCAGTTCTTC.

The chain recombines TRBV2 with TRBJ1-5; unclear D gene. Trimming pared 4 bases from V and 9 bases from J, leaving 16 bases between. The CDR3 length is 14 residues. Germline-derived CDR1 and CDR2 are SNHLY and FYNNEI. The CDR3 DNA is TGTGCCAGCAGTGCGGTGGCAGGCTCATCGCCCCAGCATTTT. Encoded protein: CASSAVAGSSPQHF.